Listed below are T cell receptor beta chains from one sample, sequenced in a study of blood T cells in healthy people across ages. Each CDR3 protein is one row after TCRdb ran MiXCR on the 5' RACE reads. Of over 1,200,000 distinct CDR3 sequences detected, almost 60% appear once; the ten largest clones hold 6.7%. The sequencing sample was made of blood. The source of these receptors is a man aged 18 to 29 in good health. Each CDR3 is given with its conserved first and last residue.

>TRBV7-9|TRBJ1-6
CASSLETNNSPLHF
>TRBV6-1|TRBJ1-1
CASSDTTGRTEAFF
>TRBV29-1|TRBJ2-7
CSGQLDYEQYF
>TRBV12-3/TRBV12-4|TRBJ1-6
CASSPRGNNSPLHF
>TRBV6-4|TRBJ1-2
CASSERWQGDGYTF
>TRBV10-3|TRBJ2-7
CAISFPRGQDLSYEQYF
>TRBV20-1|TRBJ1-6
CSASVGYNSPLHF
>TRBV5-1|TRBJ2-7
CASSNRDSAYEQYF
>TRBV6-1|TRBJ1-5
CASTGTATQPQHF
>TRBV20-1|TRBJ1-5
CSAAFQGGNQPQHF
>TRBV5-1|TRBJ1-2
CASSVGDVYGYTF
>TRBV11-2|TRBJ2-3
CASNHWGGTDTQYF
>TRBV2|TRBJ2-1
CASRQLATSYNEQFF
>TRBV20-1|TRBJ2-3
CSFRAGEADTQYF
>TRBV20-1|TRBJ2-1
CSARGPSGSSYNEQFF
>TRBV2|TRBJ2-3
CASSEGTSRVQDTQYF
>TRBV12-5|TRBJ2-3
CASGLNPGPRTDTQYF
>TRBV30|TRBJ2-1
CAGSHTNEQFF
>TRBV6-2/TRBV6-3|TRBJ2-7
CASSKSSGESYEQYF
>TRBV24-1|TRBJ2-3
CATSDRREGTDTQYF
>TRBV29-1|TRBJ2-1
CSVERQNFYNEQFF
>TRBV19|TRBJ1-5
CASWDRDGNQPQHF
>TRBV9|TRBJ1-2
CASSSWPGDFGIDGYTF
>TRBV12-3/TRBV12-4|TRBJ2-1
CASSLTGGRTDEQFF
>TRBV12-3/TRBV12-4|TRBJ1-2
CASSFRGLLSYGYTF
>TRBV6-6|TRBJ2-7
CASSYSHRGHDEQYF
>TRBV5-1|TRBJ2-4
CASSLATSLSDIQYF